Presented here are 16 T cell receptor beta chains from one specimen sequenced in a study of control samples from healthy donors and cancer patients. Sequencing used immunoSEQ multiplex PCR; TCRdb keeps in-frame clones, though not all of them. The data hold some 76,000 clones, with roughly 89% observed a single time. Sample: PBMCs. These TCRs come from a woman aged 45-65 years with colorectal cancer.

The chain joins TRBV27 to TRBJ1-6; D gene ambiguous. The V gene lost 3 bases and the J gene lost 6 bases, with 12 bases spanning the gap. The germline CDR1 and CDR2 sequences are MNHEY and SMNVEV (reference sequence). The CDR3 spans 15 residues. The CDR3 here is CASSFTGNSNSPLHF. CDR3 DNA: TGTGCCAGCAGTTTCACGGGGAACTCTAATTCACCCCTCCACTTT.

The rearrangement links TRBV18 to TRBJ1-5; 9 nucleotides match TRBD1. CDR3 length: 14 amino acids. Germline assignment: CDR1 KGHSH and CDR2 LQKENI. Trimming cost V 4 bases and J 5 bases; bases outside gene matches: 3. Written as DNA, the CDR3 is TGTGCCAGCTCACTGAGGGACAGGGATCAGCCCCAGCATTTT. Its translation is CASSLRDRDQPQHF.

The chain couples TRBV2 to TRBJ2-1; unclear D gene. This CDR3 has 15 residues. Germline CDR1 SNHLY, CDR2 FYNNEI. V gave up 6 bases and J gave up 0 bases, with 12 bases separating them. Written as DNA, the CDR3 is TGTGCCAGCAGGAGGTATCTACTCTCCTACAATGAGCAGTTCTTC. It codes for CASRRYLLSYNEQFF.

V gene TRBV7-2 combines with J gene TRBJ1-2, with D hard to call. V lost 3 bases to trimming and J lost 3 bases, with 8 bases between them. Germline V CDR1 and CDR2: SGHTA, FQGNSA. This CDR3 region has 13 residues. The CDR3 DNA reads TGTGCCAGCAGCTTCTGGGAATACTATGGCTACACCTTC. Its protein is CASSFWEYYGYTF.

The gene calls are TRBV28 and TRBJ1-4, with D possibly being TRBD1 (6 bases). The CDR3 contains 15 residues. V lost 4 bases and J 8 bases, leaving 17 bases between the germline ends. CDR1 and CDR2 (germline): MDHEN, SYDVKM. The CDR3 region is CASSSRAGAGEKLFF. As DNA, the CDR3 is TGTGCCAGCAGTTCCAGAGCAGGGGCCGGGGAAAAACTGTTTTTT.

The chain links TRBV5-5 to TRBJ2-7; the match to TRBD1 covers 7 bases. V was clipped by 5 bases and J by 0 bases; unmatched bases: 8. The germline V gene has CDR1 SGHKS and CDR2 YYEKEE (reference sequence). CDR3 length equals 15 residues. The CDR3 region is CASSPRQGLSYEQYV. The CDR3, as DNA: TGTGCCAGCAGTCCCAGACAGGGCCTCTCCTACGAGCAGTACGTC.

This clone was seen only once. This rearrangement joins TRBV19 to TRBJ1-4; D is unresolved. Germline CDR1 LNHDA, CDR2 SQIVND (reference sequence). The CDR3 runs 15 residues. Trimming left V 4 bases short and J 1 base short, with 10 bases between. The CDR3 is CASSTSDGTNEKLFF. The CDR3 DNA sequence: TGTGCCAGTAGTACCTCCGATGGAACTAATGAAAAACTGTTTTTT.

The chain is built from TRBV6-2 or TRBV6-3 and TRBJ2-5; 14 bases fit TRBD2. The junction had 1 base not matched to a gene; V was cut back by 5 bases and J by 2 bases. The CDR3 contains 15 residues. Germline CDR1 is MNHEY and CDR2 is SVGEGT. The CDR3 here is CASSRTSGGQETQYF. The DNA of the CDR3 is TGTGCCAGCAGTAGGACTAGCGGGGGGCAAGAGACCCAGTACTTC.

J is TRBJ1-6 and V is TRBV6-5, with a possible D match to TRBD1 (5 bases). This CDR3 is 16 amino acids long. V lost 2 bases and J lost 0, with 8 bases in between. Germline CDR1 is MNHEY and CDR2 is SVGAGI. DNA of the CDR3: TGTGCCAGCAGTTACAGGGGTAGCTCCTATAATTCACCCCTCCACTTT. Protein sequence: CASSYRGSSYNSPLHF.

This rearrangement joins TRBV5-6 to TRBJ1-6; D may be TRBD1 (6 bases). CDR3 length equals 15 residues. Between the trimmed V and J ends, which lost 1 base and 5 bases, there was a span of 10 bases. The germline gives CDR1 SGHDT, CDR2 YYEEEE. CDR3 bases: TGTGCCAGCAGCTTGTATAAGGGGGATAATTCACCCCTCCACTTT. Its protein is CASSLYKGDNSPLHF. Together with reference TRBV5-6 and TRBJ1-6, the CDR3 gives the full variable domain: DAGVTQSPTHLIKTRGQQVTLRCSPKSGHDTVSWYQQALGQGPQFIFQYYEEEERQRGNFPDRFSGHQFPNYSSELNVNALLLGDSALYLCASSLYKGDNSPLHFGNGTRLTVT.

This chain links TRBV28 with TRBJ1-3; D is uncertain. CDR3 length: 13 residues. V was shortened by 4 bases and J by 0 bases, with 4 bases between the two germline ends. The germline V gene encodes CDR1 MDHEN and CDR2 SYDVKM. The CDR3 is CASSWSSGNTIYF. In DNA form, the CDR3 reads TGTGCCAGCAGTTGGTCCTCTGGAAACACCATATATTTT. Looking up the rest from reference TRBV28 and TRBJ1-3 gives the full variable domain: DVKVTQSSRYLVKRTGEKVFLECVQDMDHENMFWYRQDPGLGLRLIYFSYDVKMKEKGDIPEGYSVSREKKERFSLILESASTNQTSMYLCASSWSSGNTIYFGEGSWLTVV.

This sequence joins TRBV7-2 and TRBJ2-1; 8 bases map to TRBD1. In germline, CDR1 is SGHTA, CDR2 FQGNSA. J gave up 9 bases and V 5 bases, and 9 bases lay outside the gene matches. The CDR3 consists of 14 residues. The CDR3 loop is CASSAWTGSGEQFF. Written as DNA, the CDR3 is TGTGCCAGCAGCGCCTGGACAGGGTCCGGTGAGCAGTTCTTC.

This clone appeared a few times. The chain carries TRBV29-1 and TRBJ1-5, with D tentatively TRBD1 (6 bases). The CDR3 spans 13 residues. V was trimmed by 6 bases and J by 4 bases, leaving 13 bases between them. The germline V gene encodes CDR1 SQVTM and CDR2 ANQGSEA. The CDR3 DNA reads as TGCAGCGTGAGGACAGATTATAATCAGCCCCAGCATTTT. It is translated as CSVRTDYNQPQHF.

This clone was seen just once. This chain uses TRBV6-5 with TRBJ2-3, with a possible D match to TRBD2 (7 bases). CDR1 and CDR2 from the germline V gene are MNHEY and SVGAGI. Trimming removed 7 bases at V and 5 bases at J, with 16 bases between. The CDR3 is 14 residues long. Here the CDR3 DNA reads TGTGCCAGCACGTTGGGGGGGCCGGGAGATACGCAGTATTTT. This gives the protein CASTLGGPGDTQYF.

This clone was seen only once. This rearrangement joins TRBV6-6 to TRBJ1-2; D not resolved. From germline, CDR1 is MNHNY and CDR2 SVGAGI (reference sequence). The CDR3 spans 13 residues. V gave up 6 bases and J gave up 4 bases, with 12 bases separating them. The CDR3 loop reads CASSSGSAYGYTF. The CDR3, as DNA: TGTGCCAGCAGCTCCGGGTCTGCCTATGGCTACACCTTC.

The V call is TRBV2, the J call TRBJ2-7; TRBD1 agrees at 11 bases. Germline V gene sequence: CDR1 SNHLY, CDR2 FYNNEI. The CDR3 covers 14 residues. With V trimmed by 5 bases and J by 7 bases, 7 bases remained unmatched. CDR3 protein: CASSIGQGAGEQYV. As DNA, the CDR3 is TGTGCCAGCAGTATTGGACAGGGGGCTGGGGAGCAGTACGTC.